A selection of T cell receptor beta chains follows, all from one sample in a study of blood T cell repertoires in COVID-19. The repertoire was sequenced with immunoSEQ multiplex PCR; TCRdb's copy has only in-frame clones and lacks some. The table includes 130,000 to 150,000 clones, around 79% detected once. The sample was peripheral blood. These receptors all come from a man aged 50-59 years with active or convalescent COVID-19. Both conserved end residues are part of each CDR3. D genes are given only for firm matches. Size values are once, few and many counts, or a class for expanded clones, and some rows have none.

DNA: TGTGCCAGCAGGAGGGGGCGGAACACTGAAGCTTTCTTT
CDR3: CASRRGRNTEAFF
D: TRBD1
V: TRBV2
J: TRBJ1-1
size: NA

DNA: TGTGCTAGTGGTTTGGTAGTAGCGGGAGGGCCTTACGAGCAGTACTTC
CDR3: CASGLVVAGGPYEQYF
D: TRBD2
V: TRBV12-5
J: TRBJ2-7
size: NA

DNA: TGTGCCAGCAGCGCCACAGGGGGCTATGGCTACACCTTC
CDR3: CASSATGGYGYTF
D: TRBD1
V: TRBV7-2
J: TRBJ1-2
size: NA

DNA: TGTGCCAGCAGTGAAACAGTTACCGTAACCCAGTACTTC
CDR3: CASSETVTVTQYF
D: NA
V: TRBV6-1
J: TRBJ2-5
size: NA

DNA: TGTGCCAGCAGCTTCGGTCGGAGGGAATACAATGAGCAGTTCTTC
CDR3: CASSFGRREYNEQFF
D: NA
V: TRBV7-2
J: TRBJ2-1
size: few

DNA: TGTGCCAGCAGTGACCTTAGCGGGACTTCCTACGAGCAGTACTTC
CDR3: CASSDLSGTSYEQYF
D: TRBD2
V: TRBV6-4
J: TRBJ2-7
size: NA

DNA: TGTGCCAGCAACGACAGGACGGTCACCGGGGAGCTGTTTTTT
CDR3: CASNDRTVTGELFF
D: NA
V: TRBV2
J: TRBJ2-2
size: NA

DNA: TGTGCCAGCAGCTTGGAGTGGGGGCTAGGGATCGGGGAGCTGTTTTTT
CDR3: CASSLEWGLGIGELFF
D: NA
V: TRBV5-5
J: TRBJ2-2
size: NA

DNA: TGCGCCAGCAGCTTGACTAGCGGGGGGCTTTACGAGCAGTACTTC
CDR3: CASSLTSGGLYEQYF
D: TRBD2
V: TRBV4-1
J: TRBJ2-7
size: few

DNA: TGCGCCAGCAGCCCCTCACTAGCGTCGCCCTACGAGCAGTACTTC
CDR3: CASSPSLASPYEQYF
D: TRBD2
V: TRBV4-1
J: TRBJ2-7
size: NA

DNA: TGTGCCAGCAGGCGCGGGACTGGATATGTCGAGCAGTACTTC
CDR3: CASRRGTGYVEQYF
D: NA
V: TRBV28
J: TRBJ2-7
size: NA

DNA: TGCGCCAGCAGCCAGGGGACTAGCGGGAGGGTGTTTGGCGAGCAGTACTTC
CDR3: CASSQGTSGRVFGEQYF
D: TRBD2
V: TRBV5-1
J: TRBJ2-7
size: few

DNA: TGTGCCAGCTCACGGGACAGGGGGCCGAATACGCAGTATTTT
CDR3: CASSRDRGPNTQYF
D: TRBD1
V: TRBV18
J: TRBJ2-3
size: NA

DNA: TGCGCCAGCAGCCCTCGGGTGGAGCGCGACACCGGGGAGCTGTTTTTT
CDR3: CASSPRVERDTGELFF
D: NA
V: TRBV4-1
J: TRBJ2-2
size: NA

DNA: TGTGCCAGCAGACGGGGGAACTATGGCTACATCTTC
CDR3: CASRRGNYGYIF
D: NA
V: TRBV28
J: TRBJ1-2
size: NA

DNA: TGTGCCAGCAGCGCGCCGGGACAGGTGAAAGAAGCTTTCTTT
CDR3: CASSAPGQVKEAFF
D: TRBD1
V: TRBV5-6
J: TRBJ1-1
size: NA

DNA: TGTGCCAGCAGCTCGGTCAACAGGATTGGCACTGAAGCTTTCTTT
CDR3: CASSSVNRIGTEAFF
D: NA
V: TRBV11-2
J: TRBJ1-1
size: NA

DNA: TGTGCCAGCAGCTCCCCCACAGGGCGAACTTCACCCCTCCACTTT
CDR3: CASSSPTGRTSPLHF
D: NA
V: TRBV5-6
J: TRBJ1-6
size: few

DNA: TGTGCCAGCAGTTTATGGCAACTAGCGGGAGGGCCCGGGGAGCTGTTTTTT
CDR3: CASSLWQLAGGPGELFF
D: TRBD2
V: TRBV28
J: TRBJ2-2
size: few

DNA: TGTGCCAGCAGCGTGAGCGGGAGTTATACAGATACGCAGTATTTT
CDR3: CASSVSGSYTDTQYF
D: TRBD2
V: TRBV9
J: TRBJ2-3
size: NA

DNA: TGTGCCAGCAGCGTAGCGAGAGGGCCCAACTATGGCTACACCTTC
CDR3: CASSVARGPNYGYTF
D: NA
V: TRBV9
J: TRBJ1-2
size: NA

DNA: TGCGCCAGCAGCTCGAGACAGGCTGGTGGCTACACCTTC
CDR3: CASSSRQAGGYTF
D: NA
V: TRBV5-1
J: TRBJ1-2
size: NA

DNA: TGCGCCAGCAGCCCCGGACAGGGTGGAAACACCATATATTTT
CDR3: CASSPGQGGNTIYF
D: TRBD1
V: TRBV4-1
J: TRBJ1-3
size: NA

DNA: TGTGCCAGCAGTACACTAGCGGGTCGCACAGATACGCAGTATTTT
CDR3: CASSTLAGRTDTQYF
D: TRBD2
V: TRBV3-1/TRBV3-2
J: TRBJ2-3
size: NA

DNA: TGTGCCACCACAACGGGGTACGAGCAGTACTTC
CDR3: CATTTGYEQYF
D: NA
V: TRBV12-3/TRBV12-4
J: TRBJ2-7
size: NA

DNA: TGTGCCAGCAGTTACCCGACAGGGAGGAACACTGAAGCTTTCTTT
CDR3: CASSYPTGRNTEAFF
D: TRBD1
V: TRBV6-6
J: TRBJ1-1
size: NA

DNA: TGTGCCAGCAGTTACTCGAGCGGCCAGACCTACAATGAGCAGTTCTTC
CDR3: CASSYSSGQTYNEQFF
D: NA
V: TRBV6-5
J: TRBJ2-1
size: once

DNA: TGTGCCAGCGCGCAGGTCTCTGGAAACACCATATATTTT
CDR3: CASAQVSGNTIYF
D: NA
V: TRBV2
J: TRBJ1-3
size: NA

DNA: TGCGCCAGCATCTGGGGTAGCGGGATCACAGATACGCAGTATTTT
CDR3: CASIWGSGITDTQYF
D: TRBD2
V: TRBV5-1
J: TRBJ2-3
size: few

DNA: TGTGCCAGCTCATATCAGGGGAATGCAGATACGCAGTATTTT
CDR3: CASSYQGNADTQYF
D: NA
V: TRBV18
J: TRBJ2-3
size: few

DNA: TGCGCCAGCAGCTTGGGGGTAGCGGGAGACTACGAGCAGTACTTC
CDR3: CASSLGVAGDYEQYF
D: TRBD2
V: TRBV5-1
J: TRBJ2-7
size: NA

DNA: TGCAGCGTTGTCCCCCCCTCGGGGGGCTCAGATACGCAGTATTTT
CDR3: CSVVPPSGGSDTQYF
D: NA
V: TRBV29-1
J: TRBJ2-3
size: many

DNA: TGTGCCAGCAGCTTGGGGACGGCCGGGGGAAAACTGTTTTTT
CDR3: CASSLGTAGGKLFF
D: NA
V: TRBV5-4
J: TRBJ1-4
size: NA

DNA: TGTGCCAGCAGTTTATTGAGGGATTCCGGAAACACCATATATTTT
CDR3: CASSLLRDSGNTIYF
D: NA
V: TRBV28
J: TRBJ1-3
size: NA

DNA: TGTGCCAGCAGCTTAGATCCGGGGGGCTTAAATGAAAAACTGTTTTTT
CDR3: CASSLDPGGLNEKLFF
D: NA
V: TRBV7-6
J: TRBJ1-4
size: NA

DNA: TGTGCCAGCAGCCTTCGAAGCGGGAGCTTGGGCGCAGATACGCAGTATTTT
CDR3: CASSLRSGSLGADTQYF
D: TRBD2
V: TRBV3-1/TRBV3-2
J: TRBJ2-3
size: NA

DNA: TGTGCCAGTAGAACAGGGGGCGCAGGACCTAATGAAAAACTGTTTTTT
CDR3: CASRTGGAGPNEKLFF
D: TRBD1
V: TRBV19
J: TRBJ1-4
size: NA

DNA: TGTGCCTGGAGGCCGCAGGGGGGACAGCCCCAGCATTTT
CDR3: CAWRPQGGQPQHF
D: TRBD1
V: TRBV30
J: TRBJ1-5
size: NA

DNA: TGCAGCGCCGCCGGGGACAGGGGAGCAAATACGCAGTATTTT
CDR3: CSAAGDRGANTQYF
D: TRBD1
V: TRBV29-1
J: TRBJ2-3
size: NA

DNA: TGTGCCAGCAGTTATACCGGGACTGCCGGGGAGCAGTACTTC
CDR3: CASSYTGTAGEQYF
D: NA
V: TRBV2
J: TRBJ2-7
size: NA

DNA: TGTGCCAGCAGTTACCGGGCAGGGGGCGAAAACTATGGCTACACCTTC
CDR3: CASSYRAGGENYGYTF
D: TRBD1
V: TRBV6-5
J: TRBJ1-2
size: NA

DNA: TGTGCCAGCAGCTCTAGAACGGGAGAAGGGCAGTTCTTC
CDR3: CASSSRTGEGQFF
D: NA
V: TRBV7-3
J: TRBJ2-1
size: NA

DNA: TGCGCCAGCAGCGGCGCGGGTCAGTACGAGCAGTACTTC
CDR3: CASSGAGQYEQYF
D: NA
V: TRBV5-1
J: TRBJ2-7
size: NA